This T cell receptor (beta chain) was retrieved from a study of T cells expressing NK-cell markers. About the study: The authors sequenced eight donors, of whom seven were HCMV-seropositive and one was seronegative. Study-wide points: The HCMV specificity of the expanded NKG2C+ T cell clones stayed unresolved. In a handful of donors, dominant CD3+CD56+NKG2C+ clonotypes ranked among the top 10 CD8+ clonotypes.

Template switching by 5'RACE with UMIs generated the TCR beta cDNA. After re-calling the 5' RACE reads, TCRdb lists one entry per CDR3 protein, DNA absent. Its clone listing holds 200,000 to 300,000 distinct CDR3 sequences. CDR1 is SNHLY, CDR2 FYNNEI, per germline. The CDR3 totals 15 residues. Note on this clonotype: Its antigen remains unknown.

The chain is built from TRBV2 and TRBJ1-4; TCRdb returns TRBD1, unconfirmable since there is no DNA. Sample: blood T cells: a sorted CD56 or NKG2C T cell subset, CD4+ or CD8+ T cells, or bulk PBMC T cells (not recorded which). This TCR was recovered from a man between 18 and 35 years old in good health. CDR3: CASSTGGSFNEKLFF.